This paragraph covers one T cell receptor (beta chain) sequence. Its target is not known. One end of the junction is discordant with germline, which a read error may explain. Sequenced by immunoSEQ multiplex PCR; TCRdb stores in-frame clones only, minus some. The sample carries over 15,000 clones, about 95% recorded once. These data come from a study of T cells after posttransplantation cyclophosphamide. The naive gate required viable CD3+CD4+ or CD3+CD8+ cells with CCR7+CD45RA+CD45RO-CD95-CD27+CD28+ phenotype. Study-level points and caveats: Donor-recipient repertoire similarity was low at 1-2 months, rising over year one. Recipient CMV seropositivity and CMV reactivation strongly tracked TRB clonality.

The material sequenced was naive CD4+ T cells sorted from blood. This clonotype originated in a woman aged 45-65 years in good health and a related stem cell transplant donor.

The CDR3 spells CTISSQGVSYEQYF. Here the CDR3 DNA reads TGTACCATCAGTTCACAGGGGGTCTCCTACGAGCAGTACTTC. The chain has TRBV10-3 and TRBJ2-7; 8 nucleotides align to TRBD1. CDR1 is ENHRY and CDR2 is SYGVKD in the germline V gene. The length of the CDR3 is 14 residues.